The 23 T cell receptor beta chains given below trace back to one sample, sequenced in a study of T-cell reconstitution after alpha-beta-depleted transplantation in children. Unique molecular identifiers featured in how the TCRbeta library was prepared. TCRdb independently ran MiXCR on the PCR reads; one entry per CDR3 protein. The sample carries about 210,000 distinct CDR3 sequences, more than 15% recorded once. This material consisted of PBMCs, mostly from graft donor cells, taken 360 days after TCRalphabeta/CD19-depleted stem cell transplant. These receptors were taken from a male patient aged 2 to 10 who had a stem cell transplant for acute lymphoblastic leukemia, so the T cells may come from the graft donor.

This clonotype turned up a few times. The J gene is TRBJ2-7, the V gene TRBV20-1, with a possible D match to TRBD1 (5 bases). The V and J ends lost 6 bases and 2 bases respectively, with 11 bases between them. Per germline, CDR1 DFQATT and CDR2 SNEGSKA (reference sequence). The CDR3 runs 12 residues. The CDR3 sequence is CSAATEAYEQYF. In DNA form, the CDR3 reads TGCAGTGCCGCGACAGAGGCCTACGAGCAGTACTTC.

This clonotype was counted between two and nine times. The chain links TRBV18 to TRBJ2-5, with D uncertain. This CDR3 is built from 17 residues. CDR1 KGHSH and CDR2 LQKENI come from the germline V gene. Trimming pared 0 bases from V and 5 bases from J, leaving 19 bases between. The CDR3 DNA reads as TGTGCCAGCTCACCACCGGGCTTTCCCAGAGTTGAGGAGACCCAGTACTTC. As protein: CASSPPGFPRVEETQYF.

There are a few counts of this clonotype. This rearrangement joins TRBV12-3 or TRBV12-4 to TRBJ1-2; 9 nucleotides line up with TRBD1. Unmatched junction bases numbered 7, after V lost 6 bases and J lost 5 bases. The length of the CDR3 is 14 residues. This chain's CDR3 is CASRQGQGAYGYTF. The CDR3 DNA sequence: TGTGCCAGCAGACAGGGACAGGGAGCATATGGCTACACCTTC.

This clonotype has a count of ten or more. The chain couples TRBV12-3 or TRBV12-4 to TRBJ2-7; either TRBD1 or TRBD2 may fit D (6 bases each). The length of the CDR3 is 14 residues. V was cut by 5 bases and J by 1 base, with 12 bases left in between. This chain's CDR3 is CASSTTGASYEQYF. CDR3 coding DNA: TGTGCCAGCAGTACCACGGGGGCTTCCTACGAGCAGTACTTC.

The chain employs TRBV6-5 and TRBJ2-2; no reliable D call. The germline CDR1 and CDR2 sequences are MNHEY and SVGAGI. The ends were cut back, 8 bases at V and 7 bases at J, with 11 bases in the middle. The CDR3 loop spans 12 amino acids. CDR3 in amino acids: CASRLCGGELFF. The CDR3 nucleotides are TGTGCCAGCCGATTGTGCGGCGGGGAGCTGTTTTTT.

The CDR3 protein is CASHARSPWGAFF. CDR3 DNA: TGTGCCAGCCACGCCCGTTCTCCATGGGGTGCTTTCTTT. The chain recombines TRBV12-3 or TRBV12-4 with TRBJ1-1; the D is unclear. The V gene lost 8 bases and the J gene lost 11 bases, with 21 bases spanning the gap. The CDR3 is 13 residues long.

The CDR3 region has the DNA TGTGCCAGCAGCCAAGTGAGGGGTGAGACCCAGTACTTC. Residues: CASSQVRGETQYF. This sequence joins TRBV3-1 and TRBJ2-5, with D perhaps matching TRBD1 or TRBD2 (5 bases each). This CDR3 comprises 13 residues. Trimming stripped 1 base from V and 5 bases from J, with 8 bases between. From germline, CDR1 is LGHDT and CDR2 YNNKEL (reference sequence).

The rearrangement uses TRBV7-2 and TRBJ2-5, with a weak D call TRBD2 (7 bases). Germline loops: CDR1 SGHTA, CDR2 FQGNSA. There are 15 residues in the CDR3. V was trimmed by 3 bases and J by 4 bases, leaving 15 bases between them. CDR3 loop: CASSFVGGPSETQYF. DNA for the CDR3: TGTGCCAGCAGCTTCGTGGGGGGGCCTTCAGAGACCCAGTACTTC.

The chain uses TRBV29-1 and TRBJ2-1; 8 positions agree with TRBD1. This CDR3 contains 15 residues. Germline CDR1 SQVTM, CDR2 ANQGSEA. V trimming: 2 bases; J trimming: 3 bases; junction bases outside the gene matches: 6. In DNA form, the CDR3 reads TGCAGCGTTGAACCCCAGGGGGCCAACTACAATGAGCAGTTCTTC. Translation: CSVEPQGANYNEQFF.

The chain uses TRBV18 and TRBJ2-7, with D tentatively TRBD1 (6 bases). CDR1 is KGHSH, CDR2 LQKENI, per germline. V was trimmed by 1 base and J by 3 bases, leaving 16 bases between them. This CDR3 is built from 16 residues. The CDR3 DNA is TGTGCCAGCTCACCACTGGGACAAATTTCCTTCTACGAGCAGTACTTC. The encoded protein is CASSPLGQISFYEQYF.

The gene calls are TRBV7-2 and TRBJ1-5; TRBD1 might be the D (6 bases). V was trimmed by 6 bases and J by 3 bases, leaving 15 bases between them. This CDR3 has 15 amino acids. Germline V gene data show CDR1 as SGHTA and CDR2 as FQGNSA. The CDR3 spells CASRHDRSPNQPQHF. CDR3 sequence (DNA): TGTGCCAGCAGGCACGACAGGAGTCCCAATCAGCCCCAGCATTTT.

A note on this clonotype: A junction boundary mismatches the germline segment, possibly from a read error. The V call is TRBV11-1, the J call TRBJ1-5, with unresolved D. This CDR3 is 14 amino acids long. Germline V gene sequence: CDR1 SGHAT, CDR2 FQDESV (reference sequence). The CDR3 DNA reads TGTGCCAGCAGCTTAGAAGGGAGCAATCATCCCCAGCATTTT. This encodes CASSLEGSNHPQHF.

This clonotype came up a few times. This chain joins TRBV29-1 and TRBJ1-2; D call uncertain. V lost 5 bases and J lost 0, with 7 bases in between. This CDR3 comprises 12 residues. The germline CDR1 and CDR2 sequences are SQVTM and ANQGSEA. The CDR3 DNA sequence: TGCAGCGTTCCGGAGGCTAACTATGGCTACACCTTC. Encoded protein: CSVPEANYGYTF.

The chain is built from TRBV7-2 and TRBJ2-4, with unresolved D. The CDR3 contains 15 residues. The V end was cut by 2 bases, the J end by 6 bases, with 14 bases between. Germline V CDR1 and CDR2: SGHTA, FQGNSA. For the CDR3, the DNA is TGTGCCAGCAGCTTACTGGGTAACCCGGGAAACATTCAGTACTTC. It specifies CASSLLGNPGNIQYF.

The rearrangement uses TRBV19 and TRBJ1-5, with 8 bases that match TRBD1. The CDR3 sequence is 15 residues long. J gave up 5 bases and V 8 bases, and 11 bases lay outside the gene matches. Germline V gene data show CDR1 as LNHDA and CDR2 as SQIVND (reference sequence). The CDR3 nucleotides are TGTGCCAGTCTGGACAGGGCGACCGCTTATCAGCCCCAGCATTTT. Translation: CASLDRATAYQPQHF.

The table lists this clonotype with many counts. The rearrangement joins TRBV20-1 to TRBJ1-1, with D maybe TRBD1 (6 bases). The ends were cut back, 0 bases at V and 8 bases at J, with 13 bases in the middle. The CDR3 runs 13 residues. Germline CDR1 reads DFQATT; CDR2 reads SNEGSKA (reference sequence). CDR3 residues: CSARDPRGREAFF. The DNA for the CDR3 is TGCAGTGCTAGAGATCCTCGGGGGCGGGAAGCTTTCTTT.

The chain recombines TRBV6-5 with TRBJ2-2; D is perhaps TRBD1 (6 bases). Germline values: CDR1 MNHEY, CDR2 SVGAGI. CDR3 length: 15 amino acids. Trimming removed 2 bases from V and 1 base from J, with 8 bases in between. CDR3: CASSYETGNTGELFF. The CDR3 DNA is TGTGCCAGCAGTTACGAGACAGGGAACACCGGGGAGCTGTTTTTT.

CDR3 bases: TGCGCCAGCAGATCAGAGGATACGCAGTATTTT. Translating gives CASRSEDTQYF. This rearrangement joins TRBV4-1 to TRBJ2-3; D ambiguous. Between the trimmed V and J ends, which lost 6 bases and 6 bases, there was a span of 7 bases. The CDR3 has 11 residues. Germline values: CDR1 MGHRA, CDR2 YSYEKL.

Comment on this clonotype: A much bigger clone sits one base away, suggesting this may be a read error. DNA of the CDR3: TGTGCCAGCAGCCAGGGGCCCTATGGCTACACCTTC. Encoded protein: CASSQGPYGYTF. The genes are TRBV3-1 and TRBJ1-2; a weak D match, TRBD1 (5 bases). Germline V lookup: CDR1 LGHDT, CDR2 YNNKEL (reference sequence). Trimming cost V 3 bases and J 4 bases, with 6 bases left between them. This CDR3 comprises 12 residues.

The J gene is TRBJ2-7, the V gene TRBV5-1; D is uncertain. V lost 4 bases and J 3 bases, leaving 14 bases between the germline ends. Germline CDR1 is SGHRS and CDR2 is YFSETQ. The CDR3 has 14 residues. This CDR3 is CASSPQIESYEQYF. The CDR3 DNA is TGCGCCAGCAGCCCCCAAATTGAGAGCTACGAGCAGTACTTC.

The chain uses TRBV3-1 and TRBJ1-1; unclear D gene. The CDR3 runs to 15 residues. Between the trimmed V and J ends, which lost 0 bases and 3 bases, there was a span of 11 bases. CDR1 and CDR2 (germline): LGHDT, YNNKEL (reference sequence). The CDR3 coding sequence is TGTGCCAGCAGCCAAGATGACATTCGGTACACTGAAGCTTTCTTT. Its protein product is CASSQDDIRYTEAFF.

This clonotype was picked up many times. The rearrangement joins TRBV27 to TRBJ2-3; D gene ambiguous. This CDR3 region has 15 residues. In germline, CDR1 is MNHEY, CDR2 SMNVEV (reference sequence). Trimming stripped 1 base from V and 1 base from J, with 9 bases between. CDR3 coding DNA: TGTGCCAGCAGTTTATATCCCCCCCGCACAGATACGCAGTATTTT. Translating it yields CASSLYPPRTDTQYF.

V and J are TRBV6-2 or TRBV6-3 and TRBJ2-7; perhaps TRBD1 as D (6 bases). Germline CDR1 is MNHEY and CDR2 is SVGEGT. V lost 5 bases to trimming and J lost 3 bases, with 17 bases between them. This CDR3 is 15 amino acids long. This CDR3 is CASSSPRDTYYEQYF. The DNA of the CDR3 is TGTGCCAGCAGTAGCCCCCGGGACACCTACTACGAGCAGTACTTC.